This T cell receptor (beta chain) came from a study of CD8 T cells in ankylosing spondylitis. J lost 7 bases, V lost 7 bases, and 13 bases had no gene match. Germline V CDR1 and CDR2: SGHVS, FQNEAQ. The CDR3 spans 15 residues. Study-wide results and limits: Roughly 8 highly homologous variants made up a TCR beta motif that seemed to typify ankylosing spondylitis blood.

Each CDR3 protein gets one entry after TCRdb re-called the 5' RACE reads with MiXCR. The table lists about 750,000 distinct CDR3 sequences, 15% to 20% of them singletons. As to this clonotype: Its specificity is unknown.

Material for sequencing was blood, either unsorted or a sorted T cell fraction (not recorded which). This chain uses TRBV7-8 with TRBJ1-5; 7 bases align to TRBD1. This sequence was found in a male donor with ankylosing spondylitis. The CDR3 loop reads CASTLYRGPGQPQHF. The CDR3 DNA is TGTGCCAGCACTCTTTACAGGGGCCCTGGGCAGCCCCAGCATTTT.